The 26 T cell receptor beta chains presented below share a single source sample, sequenced in a study of blood T cell repertoires in COVID-19 (dated by TCRdb to about 2020). The receptor library was made with the immunoSEQ multiplex PCR assay. The immuneACCESS repertoire file appears here via TCRdb, limited to in-frame rearrangements. These files lack a portion of the clones; in checked studies, under half of the deficit traces to unresolved V genes, and the cause of the others is not known. The sample includes fewer than 350,000 clones, with 75% to 90% observed a single time. 2.5% of the sample lies in the top ten. The source material was PBMCs or T cells enriched from blood (not recorded which). The receptors here all came from a woman in her forties or fifties who had recovered from COVID-19.

V gene TRBV7-8 combines with J gene TRBJ2-1; no clear D. Trimming pared 5 bases from V and 7 bases from J, leaving 6 bases between. The germline gives CDR1 SGHVS, CDR2 FQNEAQ. CDR3 length: 11 amino acids. CDR3 bases: TGTGCCAGCAGCCCCCGTAATGAGCAGTTCTTC. It yields the protein CASSPRNEQFF.

J is TRBJ2-1 and V is TRBV5-1, with 9 nucleotides matching TRBD2. V lost 0 bases, J lost 7 bases, and 8 bases stayed unmatched. Germline V gene data show CDR1 as SGHRS and CDR2 as YFSETQ. This CDR3 contains 16 residues. Written as DNA, the CDR3 is TGCGCCAGCAGCTTGGGTCTTAGCGGGAGCTGGAATGAGCAGTTCTTC. Translation gives CASSLGLSGSWNEQFF.

The chain uses TRBV28 and TRBJ1-6; TRBD1 is a possible D gene (5 bases). Germline loops: CDR1 MDHEN, CDR2 SYDVKM. The CDR3 sequence is 16 residues long. Between the trimmed V and J ends, which lost 3 bases and 3 bases, there was a span of 12 bases. CDR3 in amino acids: CASSLGQGYYNSPLHF. Here the CDR3 DNA reads TGTGCCAGCAGTTTGGGGCAGGGCTACTATAATTCACCCCTCCACTTT.

The V gene is TRBV19, the J gene TRBJ2-1, with a tentative D call TRBD1 (6 bases). The CDR3 runs to 14 residues. The germline V gene encodes CDR1 LNHDA and CDR2 SQIVND (reference sequence). Trimming shortened V by 6 bases and J by 4 bases, and 13 bases separated the two germline ends. CDR3 protein: CASSGRGNYNEQFF. In DNA form, the CDR3 reads TGTGCCAGTAGCGGCAGGGGAAATTACAATGAGCAGTTCTTC.

V usage is TRBV28 and J usage is TRBJ1-1; D gene uncertain. The V end lost 8 bases, the J end lost 1 base, and 8 bases lay between the germline ends. Looked up from germline, CDR1 is MDHEN and CDR2 is SYDVKM. This CDR3 has 12 amino acids. CDR3 in amino acids: CASVYGNTEAFF. CDR3 DNA: TGTGCCAGCGTGTACGGGAACACTGAAGCTTTCTTT.

In the case of this clone: The same CDR3 arises from other DNA sequences in this sample as well. The chain uses TRBV5-1 and TRBJ2-7, with D unresolved. The germline gives CDR1 SGHRS, CDR2 YFSETQ. Trimming stripped 5 bases from V and 0 bases from J, with 9 bases between. This CDR3 comprises 13 residues. As DNA, the CDR3 is TGCGCCAGCAGTCTGGCCAGCTCCTACGAGCAGTACTTC. Amino acids: CASSLASSYEQYF.

The chain is built from TRBV4-1 and TRBJ1-2; 7 bases fit TRBD1. CDR1 and CDR2 (germline): MGHRA, YSYEKL. The CDR3 sequence is 14 residues long. Trimming at V came to 3 bases and at J to 4 bases, leaving 5 bases not matched to a gene. The CDR3 bases are TGCGCCAGCAGCCAGGCAGGACAGGTCTATGGCTACACCTTC. It is translated as CASSQAGQVYGYTF.

The chain recombines TRBV7-3 with TRBJ2-5; D is ambiguous. Looked up from germline, CDR1 is SGHTA and CDR2 is FQGTGA. CDR3 length: 14 residues. V shed 5 bases and J shed 5 bases, with 15 bases lying between them. DNA of the CDR3: TGTGCCAGCAGCCCATTCGTCGGCAGGGAGACCCAGTACTTC. Its protein product is CASSPFVGRETQYF.

This clone is a singleton in its sample. The chain is built from TRBV28 and TRBJ1-1, with D tentatively TRBD1 (6 bases). Trimming took off 8 bases at V and 0 bases at J, with 13 bases between the two ends. The CDR3 runs 14 residues. Germline V CDR1 and CDR2: MDHEN, SYDVKM. In nucleotides, the CDR3 is TGTGCCAGCTCTCCGGGACATTTGAACACTGAAGCTTTCTTT. It is translated as CASSPGHLNTEAFF. The full variable domain, in which reference TRBV28 and TRBJ1-1 provide the parts outside the CDR3, is DVKVTQSSRYLVKRTGEKVFLECVQDMDHENMFWYRQDPGLGLRLIYFSYDVKMKEKGDIPEGYSVSREKKERFSLILESASTNQTSMYLCASSPGHLNTEAFFGQGTRLTVV.

V gene TRBV7-3 combines with J gene TRBJ1-5, with D unclear. Per the germline V gene, CDR1 is SGHTA and CDR2 is FQGTGA. The CDR3 sequence is 16 residues long. V gave up 5 bases and J gave up 0 bases, with 14 bases separating them. CDR3 amino acids: CASSPNQRYSNQPQHF. CDR3 sequence (DNA): TGTGCCAGCAGCCCCAATCAGCGATATAGCAATCAGCCCCAGCATTTT.

The chain joins TRBV29-1 to TRBJ2-1, with D hard to call. The CDR3 is 11 amino acids. The V end was cut by 4 bases, the J end by 6 bases, with 7 bases between. Germline CDR1 and CDR2: SQVTM and ANQGSEA. This chain's CDR3 is CSVAPINEQFF. CDR3 bases: TGCAGCGTTGCTCCTATCAATGAGCAGTTCTTC.

The gene calls are TRBV5-1 and TRBJ2-1; 7 bases agree with TRBD2. CDR1 is SGHRS, CDR2 YFSETQ, per germline. After removal of 4 bases from V and 0 bases from J, the junction contained 4 bases not matched to a gene. There are 15 residues in the CDR3. The CDR3 sequence is CASSRLAGSYNEQFF. The CDR3 coding sequence is TGCGCCAGCAGCAGGTTAGCGGGCTCCTACAATGAGCAGTTCTTC.

The chain is built from TRBV28 and TRBJ1-1, with unresolved D. CDR3 length: 13 amino acids. Germline CDR1 MDHEN, CDR2 SYDVKM. V lost 7 bases, J lost 3 bases, and 12 bases lay in between. The CDR3 protein is CASISRSHTEAFF. CDR3 coding DNA: TGTGCCAGCATCTCCAGGTCTCACACTGAAGCTTTCTTT.

The rearrangement links TRBV5-1 to TRBJ2-7, with 10 bases aligning to TRBD1. Germline V gene data show CDR1 as SGHRS and CDR2 as YFSETQ. With 4 bases clipped from V and 7 bases from J, the junction kept 14 bases outside the gene matches. This CDR3 spans 16 amino acids. CDR3 nucleotide sequence: TGCGCCAGCAGCCCATGGACCGGGACAGGGGTGGAAGAGCAGTACTTC. It is translated as CASSPWTGTGVEEQYF.

In this sample, this clone turned up once. The chain joins TRBV3-1 (or the pseudogene TRBV3-2) to TRBJ2-5, with a possible D match to TRBD2 (5 bases). The CDR3 totals 15 residues. V dropped 1 base and J dropped 0 bases, with 9 bases sitting between them. The V gene's germline CDR1 is LGHDT and CDR2 YNNKEL (reference sequence). CDR3 in DNA: TGTGCCAGCAGCCAAGTTCCGGGGTACCAAGAGACCCAGTACTTC. It translates to CASSQVPGYQETQYF.

The V and J genes are TRBV27 and TRBJ2-7, with 7 bases aligning to TRBD2. The CDR3 spans 12 residues. Germline trimming cut 5 bases from V and 2 bases from J; bases unmatched to any gene: 0. Germline values: CDR1 MNHEY, CDR2 SMNVEV (reference sequence). The CDR3 is CASSSGAYEQYF. CDR3 DNA sequence: TGTGCCAGCAGTAGCGGGGCCTACGAGCAGTACTTC.

V gene TRBV29-1 combines with J gene TRBJ1-1, with D unclear. The CDR3 loop spans 14 amino acids. Germline CDR1 is SQVTM and CDR2 is ANQGSEA. Trimming took off 8 bases at V and 0 bases at J, with 16 bases between the two ends. This chain's CDR3 is CSSGSRNMNTEAFF. CDR3 nucleotide sequence: TGCAGCTCGGGGAGCAGGAATATGAACACTGAAGCTTTCTTT.

The rearrangement uses TRBV4-2 and TRBJ2-7, with 7 bases aligning to TRBD2. From germline, CDR1 is LGHNA and CDR2 YNFKEQ. The CDR3 is made up of 14 amino acids. V shed 0 bases and J 7 bases; nucleotides not matched to a gene: 6. The CDR3 here is CASSQDAAGVEQYF. The CDR3 nucleotides read TGTGCCAGCAGCCAAGATGCTGCGGGGGTGGAGCAGTACTTC.

This clone was picked up a small number of times. CDR3 coding DNA: TGTGCCAGTAGTATTCGGGGGAGCGACTATGGCTACACCTTC. Residues: CASSIRGSDYGYTF. This chain uses TRBV19 with TRBJ1-2; the D gene is possibly TRBD1 (5 bases). This CDR3 region has 14 residues. Germline V gene data show CDR1 as LNHDA and CDR2 as SQIVND (reference sequence). V was clipped by 3 bases and J by 3 bases, with 11 bases between them.

This clone was seen a handful of times. The rearrangement uses TRBV6-4 and TRBJ1-2; 7 nucleotides line up with TRBD1. Germline V gene lookup returns CDR1 MRHNA and CDR2 SNTAGT. Losses at the gene ends were 2 bases for V and 7 bases for J; bases not matched to a gene: 16. The CDR3 has 17 residues. CDR3: CASSDRDSPILFTGYTF. CDR3 DNA sequence: TGTGCCAGCAGTGACAGGGACAGCCCCATCCTATTTACTGGCTACACCTTC.

This chain links TRBV27 with TRBJ1-2, with D maybe TRBD1 (6 bases). Trimming pared 4 bases from V and 1 base from J, leaving 16 bases between. The CDR3 covers 16 residues. Germline CDR1 reads MNHEY; CDR2 reads SMNVEV (reference sequence). CDR3 loop: CASSSIRQAHNYGYTF. CDR3 nucleotide sequence: TGTGCCAGCAGTTCAATTCGACAGGCCCATAACTATGGCTACACCTTC.

The chain has TRBV29-1 and TRBJ2-7, with TRBD1 identical over 8 bases. The CDR3 loop spans 15 amino acids. The ends lost 0 bases at V and 5 bases at J; junction bases unmatched: 9. Germline V gives CDR1 SQVTM, CDR2 ANQGSEA. CDR3 coding DNA: TGCAGCGTTGAAGAGGGGCAGGGGGCCTACCACGAGCAGTACTTC. Its protein product is CSVEEGQGAYHEQYF.

The chain couples TRBV4-1 to TRBJ2-7; TRBD1 agrees at 9 bases. The CDR3 spans 15 residues. V was pared by 3 bases and J by 3 bases, with 6 bases of the junction left unmatched. Per the germline V gene, CDR1 is MGHRA and CDR2 is YSYEKL. The CDR3 region has the DNA TGCGCCAGCAGCCATCCCGGGACAGGGATCTACGAGCAGTACTTC. This translates into CASSHPGTGIYEQYF.

This CDR3 reads CASDDRGRSNQPQHF. For the CDR3, the DNA is TGCGCCAGCGACGACAGGGGAAGGAGCAATCAGCCCCAGCATTTT. The chain employs TRBV10-2 and TRBJ1-5; 8 bases agree with TRBD1. The CDR3 covers 15 residues. Germline V gives CDR1 WSHSY, CDR2 SAAADI. The V segment lost 8 bases and the J segment 1 base; nucleotides outside the gene matches: 7.

V gene TRBV4-3 combines with J gene TRBJ2-1; 10 nucleotides match TRBD2. Germline V gene lookup returns CDR1 LGHNA and CDR2 YSLEER. The CDR3 has 17 residues. V dropped 0 bases and J dropped 3; count of bases not matched to a gene: 5. In DNA, the CDR3 is TGCGCCAGCAGCCAAGAGCCTAGCGGGAGTGACTACAATGAGCAGTTCTTC. This sequence encodes CASSQEPSGSDYNEQFF.

The chain uses TRBV2 and TRBJ1-3; no definite D call. Trimming removed 6 bases at V and 0 bases at J, with 12 bases between. This CDR3 is 15 amino acids long. CDR1 and CDR2 (germline): SNHLY, FYNNEI. CDR3 nucleotide sequence: TGTGCCAGCAGAGACCTGGGGAGCTCTGGAAACACCATATATTTT. Translation: CASRDLGSSGNTIYF.